This TCR beta chain was recovered during a study of T cells in localized non-small cell lung cancer. Study-level findings and limits: For the top 100 tumor clones, a median about 62 also appeared in adjacent lung. Blood T cell density predicted longer survival; adjacent-lung clonality, shorter.

Clones were read by immunoSEQ multiplex PCR, and TCRdb kept only the in-frame ones, dropping some. Of about 3,400 clones in the sample, about 32% are singletons; the top ten hold 15%. Note on this clone: Its antigen is not known.

This CDR3 spans 12 amino acids. V was cut by 4 bases and J by 7 bases, with 10 bases left in between. CDR1 and CDR2 from the germline V gene are WSHSY and SAAADI. The chain is built from TRBV10-2 and TRBJ2-5; D uncertain. The clonotype comes from a female donor of 60 years or more with stage I lung adenocarcinoma. Sequencing used lung tumor tissue, obtained before any cancer treatment. The CDR3 loop is CASSGVVGTQYF. The CDR3 DNA is TGCGCCAGCAGTGGGGTCGTGGGGACCCAGTACTTC.